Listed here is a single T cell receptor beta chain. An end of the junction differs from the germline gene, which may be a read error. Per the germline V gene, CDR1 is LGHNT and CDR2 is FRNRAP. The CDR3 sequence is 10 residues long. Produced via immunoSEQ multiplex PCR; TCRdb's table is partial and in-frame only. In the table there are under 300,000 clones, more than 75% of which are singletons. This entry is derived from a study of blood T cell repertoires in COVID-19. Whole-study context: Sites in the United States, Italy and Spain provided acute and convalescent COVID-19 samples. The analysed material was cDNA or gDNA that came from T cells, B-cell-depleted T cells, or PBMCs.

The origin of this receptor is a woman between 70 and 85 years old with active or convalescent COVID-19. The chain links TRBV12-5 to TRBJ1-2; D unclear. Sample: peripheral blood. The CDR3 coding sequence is TGTGCTAGTGCCGCGGGAAGGAGCGCCTTC. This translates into CASAAGRSAF.